This T cell receptor (beta chain) is drawn from a study of beta chain features in type 1 diabetes. Study-wide points: Within patients, naive, central memory and Treg TCRB repertoires seemed more similar than within healthy donors.

In germline, CDR1 is MNHEY, CDR2 SMNVEV (reference sequence). This CDR3 has 15 residues. Germline trimming cut 7 bases from V and 4 bases from J; bases unmatched to any gene: 10. This clone has a handful of counts. Its antigen is not identified. Isolated RNA was reverse transcribed in full, so expressed TCRB transcripts were sequenced. Profiled with immunoSEQ multiplex PCR; TCRdb holds only in-frame clones, not every one. Of about 290,000 clones listed, around 7.8% were seen once; the top ten hold roughly 1%. The chain links TRBV27 to TRBJ1-2; 9 nucleotides align to TRBD1. The sample comprised central memory CD4+ T cells from blood. This clonotype originated in a woman under 30 in good health. The CDR3 sequence is CASTASNRGLYGYTF. CDR3 DNA sequence: TGTGCCAGCACTGCCTCAAACAGGGGGCTCTATGGCTACACCTTC.